Sequencing of this T cell receptor (beta chain) was carried out in a study of radiation and T cells in renal cell carcinoma. The time point is: blood 4 weeks post-SBRT, at nephrectomy. Described treatment: 15 Gy SBRT to primary tumor, nephrectomy 4 weeks later. The germline gives CDR1 MNHNS, CDR2 SASEGT. This CDR3 has 20 residues. V shed 4 bases and J 3 bases; nucleotides not matched to a gene: 17. Produced via immunoSEQ multiplex PCR; TCRdb's table is partial and in-frame only. Among over 35,000 clones listed, 82% were seen once. The genes are TRBV6-1 and TRBJ2-2; 10 bases align to TRBD2. Sequences were derived from blood, sampled from a patient whose treatment included radiotherapy and nephrectomy. The clonotype comes from a woman in her 70s with renal cell carcinoma. The CDR3 sequence: CASSAPAAASGSSDTGELFF. The CDR3 DNA reads as TGTGCCAGCAGTGCCCCAGCCGCGGCTAGCGGGAGTTCGGACACCGGGGAGCTGTTTTTT.